These T cell receptor beta chains were read from a single sample in a study of cytomegalovirus exposure and HLA in healthy donors. Assay used: immunoSEQ multiplex PCR; TCRdb lists only in-frame clones, some missing. The sample includes 110,000 to 150,000 clones, 60% to 85% seen only once; the top ten take roughly 0.87%. The sequencing input was PBMCs. These receptors all come from a man younger than 35 in good health and CMV-seronegative. Both conserved end residues are part of each CDR3. Each record gives: J gene, V gene, clone size, D gene, CDR3 DNA, CDR3 protein. A D gene is named only where the DNA matches it firmly. For some rows the clone size is stated as once, few or many, or as a class when expanded; others skip it.

J gene: TRBJ1-1
V gene: TRBV5-4
clone size: few
D gene: -
CDR3 DNA: TGTGCCAGCAGCCTGCCAGGTGGGGGGACTGAAGCTTTCTTT
CDR3 protein: CASSLPGGGTEAFF

J gene: TRBJ2-1
V gene: TRBV7-2
clone size: -
D gene: -
CDR3 DNA: TGTGCCAGCGGATTCCGAAAGGGGCTTTACTACAATGAGCAGTTCTTC
CDR3 protein: CASGFRKGLYYNEQFF

J gene: TRBJ1-2
V gene: TRBV2
clone size: -
D gene: TRBD1
CDR3 DNA: TGTGCCAGCAGGACCGGGACAGGGACTAACTATGGCTACACCTTC
CDR3 protein: CASRTGTGTNYGYTF

J gene: TRBJ2-1
V gene: TRBV13
clone size: -
D gene: TRBD2
CDR3 DNA: TGTGCCAGCAGCTTAGGACTAGCGGGGGGGAACAATGAGCAGTTCTTC
CDR3 protein: CASSLGLAGGNNEQFF

J gene: TRBJ1-5
V gene: TRBV5-1
clone size: -
D gene: TRBD1
CDR3 DNA: TGCGCCAGCAGCGTTGGGACAGGGGGCCTTCCGAATCAGCCCCAGCATTTT
CDR3 protein: CASSVGTGGLPNQPQHF

J gene: TRBJ1-1
V gene: TRBV6-1
clone size: -
D gene: -
CDR3 DNA: TGTGCCAGCAGTGAAGCGCGTATCATGAACACTGAAGCTTTCTTT
CDR3 protein: CASSEARIMNTEAFF

J gene: TRBJ1-1
V gene: TRBV30
clone size: -
D gene: TRBD1
CDR3 DNA: TGTGCCGCCGACAGGGGAAACACTGAAGCTTTCTTT
CDR3 protein: CAADRGNTEAFF

J gene: TRBJ1-1
V gene: TRBV2
clone size: -
D gene: -
CDR3 DNA: TGTGCCAGCAAGGGAGTGTGGGGGGACACTGAAGCTTTCTTT
CDR3 protein: CASKGVWGDTEAFF

J gene: TRBJ1-2
V gene: TRBV7-6
clone size: -
D gene: TRBD1
CDR3 DNA: TGTGCCAGCAGCTCTCCCCAAACAGGGGTCTATGGCTACACCTTC
CDR3 protein: CASSSPQTGVYGYTF

J gene: TRBJ1-2
V gene: TRBV6-1
clone size: -
D gene: -
CDR3 DNA: TGTGCCTTGACGGCCGGGAGCTATGGCTACACCTTC
CDR3 protein: CALTAGSYGYTF

J gene: TRBJ1-1
V gene: TRBV13
clone size: -
D gene: -
CDR3 DNA: TGTGCCAGCAGCCTACGGGGGGGTGAGAACACTGAAGCTTTCTTT
CDR3 protein: CASSLRGGENTEAFF

J gene: TRBJ1-5
V gene: TRBV4-1
clone size: few
D gene: -
CDR3 DNA: TGCGCCAGCAGCCAAGAGGGGCAGCAGCCCCAGCATTTT
CDR3 protein: CASSQEGQQPQHF

J gene: TRBJ2-7
V gene: TRBV7-2
clone size: -
D gene: TRBD1
CDR3 DNA: TGTGCCAGCAGCCAATCTGACAGGGGGCGCAGCTTGGCCTACGAGCAGTACTTC
CDR3 protein: CASSQSDRGRSLAYEQYF

J gene: TRBJ1-1
V gene: TRBV6-5
clone size: -
D gene: TRBD1
CDR3 DNA: TGTGCCAGCAAGGGAACCGGGACAGGCACTGAAGCTTTCTTT
CDR3 protein: CASKGTGTGTEAFF

J gene: TRBJ1-1
V gene: TRBV7-2
clone size: -
D gene: TRBD1
CDR3 DNA: TGTGCCAGCAGCTTTGCGCAGGGGGCGAGAGGGAACACTGAAGCTTTCTTT
CDR3 protein: CASSFAQGARGNTEAFF

J gene: TRBJ2-5
V gene: TRBV2
clone size: -
D gene: TRBD1
CDR3 DNA: TGTGCCAGCAGCTCCGAAGCCGGGACAGAAGAGACCCAGTACTTC
CDR3 protein: CASSSEAGTEETQYF

J gene: TRBJ2-7
V gene: TRBV2
clone size: few
D gene: TRBD1
CDR3 DNA: TGTGCCAGCACCCAGGGACAGGGGCCCTACGAGCAGTACTTC
CDR3 protein: CASTQGQGPYEQYF

J gene: TRBJ1-2
V gene: TRBV29-1
clone size: few
D gene: -
CDR3 DNA: TGCAGCGTTGTACAGGGAGGCTACACCTTC
CDR3 protein: CSVVQGGYTF

J gene: TRBJ2-2
V gene: TRBV2
clone size: -
D gene: -
CDR3 DNA: TGTGCCACACAGGGCACCGGGGAGCTGTTTTTT
CDR3 protein: CATQGTGELFF